This T cell receptor (beta chain) was sequenced for a study of untreated major depressive disorder. Overall study findings and caveats: Compared with controls, depressed patients showed more TRBV05-01 (Vbeta 5.1) usage in CD4+ T cells. The small study sample limits how generally findings apply.

To note about this clone: No antigen is known for it.

Each depressed patient was pairwise matched to a non-depressed control for sex, age, current smoking status and body mass index. Donors lacked major illness, comorbidities, regular medication, drug use, or heavy drinking. The V end was cut by 5 bases, the J end by 2 bases, with 13 bases between. The length of the CDR3 is 14 residues. Germline assignment: CDR1 SEHNR and CDR2 FQNEAQ (reference sequence). The data were produced by immunoSEQ multiplex PCR, yet TCRdb's version contains in-frame clones alone and is incomplete. The data show just over 20,000 clones, with approximately 95% seen just once and about 0.31% held by the top ten.

This TCR derives from a man between 25 and 39 years old in good health. Sequencing was performed on CD4+ T cells from PBMCs. This rearrangement joins TRBV7-9 to TRBJ2-7; D gene ambiguous. In DNA, the CDR3 is TGTGCCAGCAGCAACCTCCCCCACACCTACGAGCAGTACTTC. Protein product: CASSNLPHTYEQYF.